The 22 T cell receptor beta chains listed next were all sequenced from one sample in a study of shared clonotypes between healthy human individuals. Produced via immunoSEQ multiplex PCR; TCRdb's table is partial and in-frame only. The sample carries around 320,000 clones, 80% to 90% recorded once. The sample taken for sequencing was memory CD8+ T cells sorted from blood. Subset defined: CD45RO+ cells pooled with CCR7-negative TemRA cells. The receptors stem from a man younger than 35 in good health.

This clone was counted a few times. The chain couples TRBV2 to TRBJ2-7, with 12 bases matching TRBD2. The CDR3 has 17 amino acids. After removal of 6 bases from V and 5 bases from J, the junction contained 14 bases not matched to a gene. Per germline, CDR1 SNHLY and CDR2 FYNNEI. In DNA, the CDR3 is TGTGCCAGCAGAGGAACTAGCGGGGGGTATATAATCGACGAGCAGTACTTC. As protein: CASRGTSGGYIIDEQYF.

There are many counts of this clone. The J gene is TRBJ2-7, the V gene TRBV9; TRBD1 might be the D (6 bases). Germline loops: CDR1 SGDLS, CDR2 YYNGEE. The CDR3 totals 14 residues. V was trimmed by 3 bases and J by 4 bases, leaving 14 bases between them. DNA for the CDR3: TGTGCCAGCAGCGACGACAGGTTGGGGTACGAGCAGTACTTC. Its protein is CASSDDRLGYEQYF.

The rearrangement joins TRBV2 to TRBJ2-5, with 8 nucleotides matching TRBD1. J was trimmed by 2 bases and V by 5 bases; bases with no gene match: 7. Germline V lookup: CDR1 SNHLY, CDR2 FYNNEI. The CDR3 has 15 residues. For the CDR3, the DNA is TGTGCCAGCAGTACTTACCGGGACAGGCAAGAGACCCAGTACTTC. Translated, it gives CASSTYRDRQETQYF.

Ten or more counts support this clone. The genes are TRBV4-1 and TRBJ1-4; D gene ambiguous. The V gene lost 4 bases and the J gene lost 3 bases, with 15 bases spanning the gap. Germline V gene data show CDR1 as MGHRA and CDR2 as YSYEKL. The CDR3 contains 16 residues. CDR3 residues: CASSLERGRPNEKLFF. Written as DNA, the CDR3 is TGCGCCAGCAGCCTCGAACGAGGCAGGCCTAATGAAAAACTGTTTTTT.

This chain connects TRBV27 to TRBJ2-7; D gene unclear. There are 15 residues in the CDR3. The germline V gene encodes CDR1 MNHEY and CDR2 SMNVEV (reference sequence). V lost 3 bases, J lost 5 bases, and 17 bases lay in between. Here the CDR3 reads CASSFLPLRRDEQYF. Here the CDR3 DNA reads TGTGCCAGCAGTTTTCTCCCGCTTCGTCGTGACGAGCAGTACTTC.

This rearrangement joins TRBV7-2 to TRBJ2-7, with D perhaps assigned TRBD1 or TRBD2 (5 bases each). The germline V and J ends were trimmed by 1 base and 0 bases, with 16 bases remaining between them. The V gene's germline CDR1 is SGHTA and CDR2 FQGNSA. CDR3 length: 17 amino acids. CDR3 in amino acids: CASSLGGQGPISYEQYF. CDR3 DNA: TGTGCCAGCAGCTTAGGGGGTCAGGGACCCATCTCCTACGAGCAGTACTTC.

The V gene is TRBV7-9, the J gene TRBJ1-6; tentatively, D is TRBD1 (5 bases). The V gene lost 4 bases and the J gene lost 0 bases, with 13 bases spanning the gap. Germline lookup yields CDR1 SEHNR and CDR2 FQNEAQ (reference sequence). The CDR3 length is 17 residues. The CDR3 region is CASSWGGPRSYNSPLHF. DNA of the CDR3: TGTGCCAGCAGCTGGGGGGGACCTCGCTCCTATAATTCACCCCTCCACTTT.

The chain has TRBV7-8 and TRBJ1-4, with unresolved D. The CDR3 covers 17 residues. CDR1 SGHVS and CDR2 FQNEAQ come from the germline V gene. With 0 bases removed from V and 3 bases from J, the gap between germline ends came to 14 bases. The CDR3 nucleotides read TGTGCCAGCAGCTTAGCCGAGGTTTCCGCAGCTAATGAAAAACTGTTTTTT. Amino acids: CASSLAEVSAANEKLFF.

V is TRBV30 and J is TRBJ1-2, with D unclear. V was cut by 1 base and J by 6 bases, with 12 bases left in between. Germline V CDR1 and CDR2: GTSNPN, SVGIG (reference sequence). The CDR3 is 13 amino acids. This CDR3 is CAWSGLVFHGYTF. The CDR3 bases are TGTGCCTGGAGTGGATTGGTGTTCCATGGCTACACCTTC.

The CDR3 DNA is TGTGCCACCAGCAGAGATTTTGGACTAGCGGGAGAGACCCAGTACTTC. Amino acids: CATSRDFGLAGETQYF. The chain uses TRBV15 and TRBJ2-5; 11 positions match TRBD2. CDR3 length: 16 residues. CDR1 is LNHNV, CDR2 YYDKDF, per germline (reference sequence). The J segment lost 4 bases and the V segment lost 0 bases, leaving 4 bases of the junction unmatched.

The V and J genes are TRBV4-3 and TRBJ2-7; D remains unclear. V was shortened by 4 bases and J by 3 bases, with 16 bases between the two germline ends. This CDR3 region has 15 residues. Per the germline V gene, CDR1 is LGHNA and CDR2 is YSLEER. CDR3 amino acids: CASSRSLGKYYEQYF. The CDR3 DNA reads as TGCGCCAGCAGCCGAAGCCTTGGCAAATACTACGAGCAGTACTTC.

The J gene is TRBJ2-7, the V gene TRBV27; perhaps TRBD1 as D (6 bases). Trimming left V 0 bases short and J 3 bases short, with 12 bases between. The CDR3 runs 15 residues. Germline CDR1 reads MNHEY; CDR2 reads SMNVEV (reference sequence). The CDR3 nucleotides are TGTGCCAGCAGTTTATCGTCAGGGGAGCTCTACGAGCAGTACTTC. Translation: CASSLSSGELYEQYF.

This clone turned up a few times. This chain joins TRBV5-1 and TRBJ1-2; TRBD1 matches at 9 bases. This CDR3 region has 15 residues. Germline V gene data show CDR1 as SGHRS and CDR2 as YFSETQ. J lost 4 bases, V lost 0 bases, and 4 bases had no gene match. CDR3 coding DNA: TGCGCCAGCAGCTTGGGGACAGGGGAAGGCTATGGCTACACCTTC. It specifies CASSLGTGEGYGYTF. Supplemented by reference TRBV5-1 and TRBJ1-2, the full variable domain reads KAGVTQTPRYLIKTRGQQVTLSCSPISGHRSVSWYQQTPGQGLQFLFEYFSETQRNKGNFPGRFSGRQFSNSRSEMNVSTLELGDSALYLCASSLGTGEGYGYTFGSGTRLTVV.

The J gene is TRBJ2-7, the V gene TRBV5-4; no firm D call. V lost 0 bases and J 0 bases, leaving 7 bases between the germline ends. The CDR3 contains 14 residues. Per germline, CDR1 SGHNT and CDR2 YYREEE (reference sequence). CDR3 nucleotide sequence: TGTGCCAGCAGCTTGGGTCTTGACTCCTACGAGCAGTACTTC. Protein: CASSLGLDSYEQYF.

The J gene is TRBJ1-5, the V gene TRBV5-7; D ambiguous. TRBV5-7 is given ORF status, its function remaining uncertain. The CDR3 spans 14 residues. V shed 2 bases and J shed 5 bases, with 11 bases lying between them. CDR3 bases: TGTGCCAGCAGCTTTAGGCAGGTCTATCAGCCCCAGCATTTT. It encodes CASSFRQVYQPQHF.

This clone was detected once. As DNA, the CDR3 is TGCGCCAGCAGCCAAGTGTTACGTCGGTTCTACGAGCAGTACTTC. This encodes CASSQVLRRFYEQYF. The V call is TRBV4-1, the J call TRBJ2-7; no reliable D call. The CDR3 has 15 residues. Trimming removed 1 base from V and 3 bases from J, with 13 bases in between. The germline V gene has CDR1 MGHRA and CDR2 YSYEKL.

This clone was seen more than once but under ten times. One end of the junction varies from germline; a read error may be responsible. The chain links TRBV5-1 to TRBJ1-1, with TRBD1 as a possible D gene (6 bases). Germline V gives CDR1 SGHRS, CDR2 YFSETQ. This CDR3 region has 13 residues. CDR3 nucleotides: TGTGCCAGCACCGAGGACAGGAACACTGAAGCTTTCTTT. Translation gives CASTEDRNTEAFF.

This clone was seen more than once but under ten times. The chain joins TRBV13 to TRBJ2-2; D gene ambiguous. V gave up 0 bases and J gave up 9 bases, with 5 bases separating them. This CDR3 comprises 12 residues. Germline-derived CDR1 and CDR2 are PRHDT and FYEKMQ (reference sequence). The CDR3 coding sequence is TGTGCCAGCAGCTTAGGCACGTGGGAGCTGTTTTTT. This sequence encodes CASSLGTWELFF.

This clone occurred a few times. V and J are TRBV2 and TRBJ2-3; 7 bases fit TRBD2. From germline, CDR1 is SNHLY and CDR2 FYNNEI. V dropped 5 bases and J dropped 2; count of bases not matched to a gene: 10. The CDR3 runs to 16 residues. Written as DNA, the CDR3 is TGTGCCAGCAGTAACGGACTAGTGGACCTCACAGATACGCAGTATTTT. Residues: CASSNGLVDLTDTQYF. The complete variable domain, with remaining parts taken from reference TRBV2 and TRBJ2-3, reads EPEVTQTPSHQVTQMGQEVILRCVPISNHLYFYWYRQILGQKVEFLVSFYNNEISEKSEIFDDQFSVERPDGSNFTLKIRSTKLEDSAMYFCASSNGLVDLTDTQYFGPGTRLTVL.

This chain links TRBV27 with TRBJ1-2; 9 nucleotides align to TRBD1. With V trimmed by 4 bases and J by 4 bases, 7 bases remained unmatched. The length of the CDR3 is 15 residues. Germline V gene lookup returns CDR1 MNHEY and CDR2 SMNVEV (reference sequence). The CDR3 bases are TGTGCCAGCAGTTCCCCCGGGACAGGGCCCTATGGCTACACCTTC. Its translation is CASSSPGTGPYGYTF.

V is TRBV4-1 and J is TRBJ2-5, with D hard to call. V shed 4 bases and J shed 4 bases, with 16 bases lying between them. CDR3 size: 15 residues. Germline V gene data show CDR1 as MGHRA and CDR2 as YSYEKL. CDR3: CASSLKWPYIETQYF. For the CDR3, the DNA is TGCGCCAGCAGCCTCAAATGGCCTTATATAGAGACCCAGTACTTC.

The V and J genes are TRBV6-6 and TRBJ2-7, with 9 bases matching TRBD1. The trim removed 6 bases at V and 3 bases at J, leaving 9 bases unmatched. Germline lookup yields CDR1 MNHNY and CDR2 SVGAGI (reference sequence). The CDR3 consists of 15 residues. For the CDR3, the DNA is TGTGCCAGCAGCTTGGGACAGGGCCCGCTCTACGAGCAGTACTTC. Translating gives CASSLGQGPLYEQYF.